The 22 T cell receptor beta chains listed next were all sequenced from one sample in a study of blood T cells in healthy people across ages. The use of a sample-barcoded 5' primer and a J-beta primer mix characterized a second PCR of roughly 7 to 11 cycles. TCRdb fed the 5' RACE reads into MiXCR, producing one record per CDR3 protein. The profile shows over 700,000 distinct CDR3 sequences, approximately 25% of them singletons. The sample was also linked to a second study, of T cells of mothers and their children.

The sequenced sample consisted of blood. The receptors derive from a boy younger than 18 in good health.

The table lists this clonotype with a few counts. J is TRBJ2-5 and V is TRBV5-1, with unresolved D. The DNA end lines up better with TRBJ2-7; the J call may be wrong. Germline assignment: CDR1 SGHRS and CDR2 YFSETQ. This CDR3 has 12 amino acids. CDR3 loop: CASSSAAYEQYF. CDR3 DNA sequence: TGCGCCAGCAGCTCCGCGGCCTACGAGCAGTACTTC.

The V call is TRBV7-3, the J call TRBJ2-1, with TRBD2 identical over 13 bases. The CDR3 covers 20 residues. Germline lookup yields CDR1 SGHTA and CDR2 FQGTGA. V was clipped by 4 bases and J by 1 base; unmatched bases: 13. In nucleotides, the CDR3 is TGTGCCAGCAGCTCCCGGGCGGGGACTAGCGGGATTTTGTCCTACAATGAGCAGTTCTTC. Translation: CASSSRAGTSGILSYNEQFF.

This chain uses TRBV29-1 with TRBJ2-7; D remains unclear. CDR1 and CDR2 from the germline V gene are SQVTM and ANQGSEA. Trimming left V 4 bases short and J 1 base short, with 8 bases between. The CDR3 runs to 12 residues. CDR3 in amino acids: CSVVEDSYEQYF. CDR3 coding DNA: TGCAGCGTTGTTGAGGATTCCTACGAGCAGTACTTC.

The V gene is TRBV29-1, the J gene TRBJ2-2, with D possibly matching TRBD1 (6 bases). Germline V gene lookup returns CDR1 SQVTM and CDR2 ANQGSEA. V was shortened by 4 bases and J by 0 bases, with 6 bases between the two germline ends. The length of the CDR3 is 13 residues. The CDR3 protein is CSVGTANTGELFF. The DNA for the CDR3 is TGCAGCGTTGGGACAGCGAACACCGGGGAGCTGTTTTTT.

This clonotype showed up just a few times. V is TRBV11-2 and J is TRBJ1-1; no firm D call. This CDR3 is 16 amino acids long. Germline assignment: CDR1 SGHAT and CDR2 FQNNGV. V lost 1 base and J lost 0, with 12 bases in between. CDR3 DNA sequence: TGTGCCAGCAGCTTAGGGTTCCCAGACTTGAACACTGAAGCTTTCTTT. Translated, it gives CASSLGFPDLNTEAFF.

This CDR3 reads CASSFASGVYNEQFF. In nucleotides, the CDR3 is TGTGCCAGCAGCTTCGCTAGCGGGGTCTACAATGAGCAGTTCTTC. The genes are TRBV7-2 and TRBJ2-1, with TRBD2 identical over 9 bases. Germline CDR1 is SGHTA and CDR2 is FQGNSA. The CDR3 contains 15 residues. After removal of 3 bases from V and 3 bases from J, the junction contained 3 bases not matched to a gene.

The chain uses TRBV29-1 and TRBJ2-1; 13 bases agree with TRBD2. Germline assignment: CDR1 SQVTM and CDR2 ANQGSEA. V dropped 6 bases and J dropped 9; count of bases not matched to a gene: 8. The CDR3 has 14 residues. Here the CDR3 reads CSVATRLAGGEQFF. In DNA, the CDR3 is TGCAGCGTCGCCACGAGACTAGCGGGGGGTGAGCAGTTCTTC.

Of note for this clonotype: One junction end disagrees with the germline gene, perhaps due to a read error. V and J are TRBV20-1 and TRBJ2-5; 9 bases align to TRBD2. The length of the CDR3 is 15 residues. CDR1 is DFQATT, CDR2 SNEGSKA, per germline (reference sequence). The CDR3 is CGASIAGGGRETQYF. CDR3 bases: TGCGGTGCTAGTATCGCGGGAGGGGGAAGAGAGACCCAGTACTTC.

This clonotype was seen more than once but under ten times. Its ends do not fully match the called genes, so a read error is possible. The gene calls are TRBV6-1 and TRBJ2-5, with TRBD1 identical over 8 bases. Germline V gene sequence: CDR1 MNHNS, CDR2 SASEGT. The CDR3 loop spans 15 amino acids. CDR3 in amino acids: CASSGTGLYYETQYF. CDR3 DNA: TGTGCCAGCAGTGGGACAGGGCTGTATTACGAGACCCAATACTTC.

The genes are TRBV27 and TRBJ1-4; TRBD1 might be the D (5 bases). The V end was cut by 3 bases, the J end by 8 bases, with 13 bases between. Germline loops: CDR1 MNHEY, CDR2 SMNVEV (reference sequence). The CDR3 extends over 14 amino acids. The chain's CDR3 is CASSLSGIDEKLFF. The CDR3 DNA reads TGTGCCAGCAGTTTGTCAGGGATCGACGAAAAACTGTTTTTT.

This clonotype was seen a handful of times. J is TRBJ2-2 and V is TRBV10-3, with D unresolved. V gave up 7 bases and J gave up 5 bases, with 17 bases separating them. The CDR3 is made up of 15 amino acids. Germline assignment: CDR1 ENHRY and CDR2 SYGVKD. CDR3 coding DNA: TGTGCCATCAACTCTCCTTCAGACTTAACCGGGGAGCTGTTTTTT. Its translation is CAINSPSDLTGELFF.

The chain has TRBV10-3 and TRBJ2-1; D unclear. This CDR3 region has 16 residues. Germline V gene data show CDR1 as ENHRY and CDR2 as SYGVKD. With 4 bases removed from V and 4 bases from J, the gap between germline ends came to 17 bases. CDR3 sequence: CAISASSLRGYNEQFF. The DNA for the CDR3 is TGTGCCATCAGTGCCAGTTCCCTTCGTGGGTACAATGAGCAGTTCTTC.

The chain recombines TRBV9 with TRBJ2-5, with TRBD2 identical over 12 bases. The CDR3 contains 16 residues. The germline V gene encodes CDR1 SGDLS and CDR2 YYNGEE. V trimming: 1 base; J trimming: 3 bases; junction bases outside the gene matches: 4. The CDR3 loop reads CASSVSPSGGEETQYF. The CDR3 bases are TGTGCCAGCAGCGTATCCCCTAGCGGGGGGGAAGAGACCCAGTACTTC. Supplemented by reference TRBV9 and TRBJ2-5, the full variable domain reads DSGVTQTPKHLITATGQRVTLRCSPRSGDLSVYWYQQSLDQGLQFLIQYYNGEERAKGNILERFSAQQFPDLHSELNLSSLELGDSALYFCASSVSPSGGEETQYFGPGTRLLVL.

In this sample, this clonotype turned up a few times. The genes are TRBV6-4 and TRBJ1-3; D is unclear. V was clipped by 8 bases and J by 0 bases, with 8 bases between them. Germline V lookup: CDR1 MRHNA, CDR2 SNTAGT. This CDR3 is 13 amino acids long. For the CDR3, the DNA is TGTGCCAGCCCCAGCTCCTCTGGAAACACCATATATTTT. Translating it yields CASPSSSGNTIYF.

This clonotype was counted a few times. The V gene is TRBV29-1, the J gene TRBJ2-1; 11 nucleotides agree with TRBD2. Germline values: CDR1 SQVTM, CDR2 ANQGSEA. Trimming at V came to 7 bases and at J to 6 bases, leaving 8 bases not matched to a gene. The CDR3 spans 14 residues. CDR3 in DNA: TGCAGCGCCTTACTAGCGGGAGTGGGCAATGAGCAGTTCTTC. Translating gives CSALLAGVGNEQFF.

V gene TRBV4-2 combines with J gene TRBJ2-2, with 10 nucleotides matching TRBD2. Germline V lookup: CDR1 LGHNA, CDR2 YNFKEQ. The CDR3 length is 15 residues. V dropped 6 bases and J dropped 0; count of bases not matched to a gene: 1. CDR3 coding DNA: TGTGCCAGCAGGGGACTAGCGACGAACACCGGGGAGCTGTTTTTT. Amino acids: CASRGLATNTGELFF.

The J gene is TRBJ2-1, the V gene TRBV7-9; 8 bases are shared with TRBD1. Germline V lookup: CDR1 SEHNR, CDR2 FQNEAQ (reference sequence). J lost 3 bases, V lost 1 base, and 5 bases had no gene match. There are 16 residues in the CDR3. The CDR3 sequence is CASSLGGGQGYNEQFF. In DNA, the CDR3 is TGTGCCAGCAGCTTAGGGGGTGGACAGGGCTACAATGAGCAGTTCTTC.

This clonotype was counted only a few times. The CDR3 region is CSVEEGPSYEQYF. DNA of the CDR3: TGCAGCGTTGAGGAGGGACCATCCTACGAGCAGTACTTC. The chain employs TRBV29-1 and TRBJ2-7; weak D call: TRBD2 (6 bases). Per germline, CDR1 SQVTM and CDR2 ANQGSEA. This CDR3 has 13 amino acids. V was shortened by 3 bases and J by 1 base, with 10 bases between the two germline ends.

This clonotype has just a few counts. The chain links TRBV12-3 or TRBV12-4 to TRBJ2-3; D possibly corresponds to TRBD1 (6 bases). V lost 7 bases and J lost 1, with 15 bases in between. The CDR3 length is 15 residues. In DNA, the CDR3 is TGTGCCAGCAACTATGACAGGCCCGGCACAGATACGCAGTATTTT. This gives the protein CASNYDRPGTDTQYF.

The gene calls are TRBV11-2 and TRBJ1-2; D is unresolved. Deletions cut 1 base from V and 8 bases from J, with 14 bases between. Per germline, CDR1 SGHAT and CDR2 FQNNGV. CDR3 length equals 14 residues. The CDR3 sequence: CASSLVGGPNGYTF. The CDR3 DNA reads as TGTGCCAGCAGCTTAGTTGGCGGTCCTAACGGCTACACCTTC.

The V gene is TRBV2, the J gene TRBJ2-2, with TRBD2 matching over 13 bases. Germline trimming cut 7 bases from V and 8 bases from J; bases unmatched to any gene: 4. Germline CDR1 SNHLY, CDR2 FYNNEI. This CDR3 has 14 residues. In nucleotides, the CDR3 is TGTGCCAGCACAGGACTAGCGGGAGTTGGGGAGCTGTTTTTT. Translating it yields CASTGLAGVGELFF. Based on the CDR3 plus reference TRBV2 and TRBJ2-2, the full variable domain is EPEVTQTPSHQVTQMGQEVILRCVPISNHLYFYWYRQILGQKVEFLVSFYNNEISEKSEIFDDQFSVERPDGSNFTLKIRSTKLEDSAMYFCASTGLAGVGELFFGEGSRLTVL.

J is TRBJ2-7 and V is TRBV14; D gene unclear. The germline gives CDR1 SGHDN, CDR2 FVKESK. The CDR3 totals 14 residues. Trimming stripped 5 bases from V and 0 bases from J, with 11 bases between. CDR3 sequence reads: CASSTLASSYEQYF. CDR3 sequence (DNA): TGTGCCAGCAGCACCCTGGCTAGCTCCTACGAGCAGTACTTC.